Below are 20 T cell receptor beta chains sequenced from a single sample in a study of OX40 agonist ivuxolimab in advanced cancers. Produced via immunoSEQ multiplex PCR; TCRdb's table is partial and in-frame only. The sample lists 75,000 to 100,000 clones, about nine tenths occurring once. Sequencing was performed on CD4+ or CD8+ T cells sorted from blood, taken in a trial of the OX40 agonist ivuxolimab. These TCRs come from an adult with an advanced solid tumor such as melanoma, head and neck, liver or kidney cancer.

The chain employs TRBV19 and TRBJ1-1; TRBD1 agrees at 7 bases. The germline CDR1 and CDR2 sequences are LNHDA and SQIVND (reference sequence). J lost 5 bases, V lost 4 bases, and 4 bases had no gene match. The CDR3 consists of 13 residues. CDR3 sequence reads: CASSTDRDTEAFF. CDR3 DNA: TGTGCCAGTAGTACCGACAGGGATACTGAAGCTTTCTTT.

The V gene is TRBV2, the J gene TRBJ1-2; D is uncertain. The CDR3 consists of 14 residues. V gave up 8 bases and J gave up 6 bases, with 19 bases separating them. Per the germline V gene, CDR1 is SNHLY and CDR2 is FYNNEI. CDR3 protein: CASSRGRRNDGYTF. The CDR3 DNA reads TGTGCCAGCTCACGAGGCAGGAGGAATGATGGCTACACCTTC.

The chain has TRBV18 and TRBJ2-7; D uncertain. V shed 0 bases and J shed 4 bases, with 10 bases lying between them. The germline V gene has CDR1 KGHSH and CDR2 LQKENI. This CDR3 has 14 residues. The CDR3 sequence is CASSPPSPPYEQYV. The CDR3 DNA sequence: TGTGCCAGCTCACCACCATCTCCCCCTTACGAGCAGTACGTC.

This sequence joins TRBV15 and TRBJ2-6; 10 positions match TRBD1. J was trimmed by 1 base and V by 1 base; bases with no gene match: 4. CDR3 length equals 18 residues. Germline CDR1 reads LNHNV; CDR2 reads YYDKDF (reference sequence). The CDR3 loop reads CATSRGTGGKSGANVLTF. In DNA, the CDR3 is TGTGCCACCAGCAGAGGGACAGGGGGGAAATCTGGGGCCAACGTCCTGACTTTC.

The V and J genes are TRBV5-5 and TRBJ1-4, with D unclear. In germline, CDR1 is SGHKS, CDR2 YYEKEE (reference sequence). The ends were cut back, 1 base at V and 12 bases at J, with 13 bases in the middle. This CDR3 has 13 residues. CDR3 sequence reads: CASSLTALEELFF. For the CDR3, the DNA is TGTGCCAGCAGCTTGACAGCCCTTGAGGAACTGTTTTTT. Together with reference TRBV5-5 and TRBJ1-4, the CDR3 gives the full variable domain: DAGVTQSPTHLIKTRGQQVTLRCSPISGHKSVSWYQQVLGQGPQFIFQYYEKEERGRGNFPDRFSARQFPNYSSELNVNALLLGDSALYLCASSLTALEELFFGSGTQLSVL.

The chain uses TRBV27 and TRBJ1-5; D unclear. V was trimmed by 4 bases and J by 3 bases, leaving 1 base between them. CDR3 length: 11 residues. Germline values: CDR1 MNHEY, CDR2 SMNVEV (reference sequence). The chain's CDR3 is CASSSNQPQHF. CDR3 sequence (DNA): TGTGCCAGCAGTTCCAATCAGCCCCAGCATTTT.

This clone was seen a few times. The chain couples TRBV18 to TRBJ1-1; D is unresolved. Germline V CDR1 and CDR2: KGHSH, LQKENI. Trimming left V 6 bases short and J 3 bases short, with 11 bases between. The CDR3 totals 13 residues. The chain's CDR3 is CASSRGFDTEAFF. The CDR3 coding sequence is TGTGCCAGCTCCAGAGGGTTCGACACTGAAGCTTTCTTT.

CDR3 bases: TGTGCCAGCAGCCAAATAGCGGGAGGGTTAGAGACCCAGTACTTC. Amino acid sequence: CASSQIAGGLETQYF. The chain recombines TRBV7-7 with TRBJ2-5; 11 bases are shared with TRBD2. Germline V lookup: CDR1 SSHAT, CDR2 FNYEAQ (reference sequence). V lost 5 bases to trimming and J lost 4 bases; unmatched junction nucleotides: 6. The length of the CDR3 is 15 residues.

The rearrangement uses TRBV6-4 and TRBJ1-2; D perhaps matches TRBD1 (6 bases). Trimming cost V 0 bases and J 4 bases, with 12 bases left between them. This CDR3 has 15 amino acids. Germline assignment: CDR1 MRHNA and CDR2 SNTAGT. The CDR3 loop is CASSDSGGRSYGYTF. CDR3 DNA: TGTGCCAGCAGTGACTCGGGGGGCCGGAGCTATGGCTACACCTTC.

As DNA, the CDR3 is TGTGCCAGCAGTTTACCCGGACAAGCAACTAATGAAAAACTGTTTTTT. Encoded protein: CASSLPGQATNEKLFF. The chain uses TRBV28 and TRBJ1-4; TRBD1 might be the D (5 bases). This CDR3 region has 16 residues. Germline values: CDR1 MDHEN, CDR2 SYDVKM. Between the trimmed V and J ends, which lost 2 bases and 0 bases, there was a span of 10 bases.

A single count supports this clone. The chain combines TRBV18 with TRBJ2-5; unclear D gene. Between the trimmed V and J ends, which lost 2 bases and 4 bases, there was a span of 8 bases. In germline, CDR1 is KGHSH, CDR2 LQKENI. This CDR3 is built from 13 residues. The DNA for the CDR3 is TGTGCCAGCTCACCATCGAGAGCAGAGACCCAGTACTTC. Translation: CASSPSRAETQYF.

This clone showed up just a few times. The V call is TRBV2, the J call TRBJ1-5; tentatively, D is TRBD1 (5 bases). The ends were cut back, 3 bases at V and 5 bases at J, with 11 bases in the middle. The CDR3 totals 14 residues. Germline-derived CDR1 and CDR2 are SNHLY and FYNNEI. The CDR3 loop reads CASSDRRGDQPQHF. The CDR3 DNA is TGTGCCAGCAGTGACAGGCGGGGGGATCAGCCCCAGCATTTT.

This chain connects TRBV30 to TRBJ1-5, with TRBD1 as a possible D gene (6 bases). V lost 1 base and J 5 bases, leaving 9 bases between the germline ends. The CDR3 sequence is 13 residues long. CDR1 and CDR2 (germline): GTSNPN, SVGIG (reference sequence). Written as DNA, the CDR3 is TGTGCCTGGAGTGCAGGGGACCATCAGCCCCAGCATTTT. Translation: CAWSAGDHQPQHF.

The chain couples TRBV7-8 to TRBJ2-7; D ambiguous. The V gene lost 0 bases and the J gene lost 2 bases, with 8 bases spanning the gap. The V gene's germline CDR1 is SGHVS and CDR2 FQNEAQ. The CDR3 is 14 amino acids. CDR3: CASSLAPRTYEQYF. In DNA, the CDR3 is TGTGCCAGCAGCTTAGCTCCTCGAACCTACGAGCAGTACTTC.

The CDR3: CASRGLAGLAKNIQYF. In DNA form, the CDR3 reads TGTGCCAGCAGGGGACTAGCGGGACTAGCCAAAAACATTCAGTACTTC. The gene calls are TRBV21-1 and TRBJ2-4; TRBD2 reflects the table's D call only, with no check against the DNA. TRBV21-1 is assigned pseudogene status. This CDR3 has 16 residues.

This chain connects TRBV7-2 to TRBJ2-2; D ambiguous. Germline CDR1 SGHTA, CDR2 FQGNSA. This CDR3 is 14 amino acids long. With 6 bases removed from V and 0 bases from J, the gap between germline ends came to 8 bases. DNA of the CDR3: TGTGCCAGCAGTAGGAACGCGAACACCGGGGAGCTGTTTTTT. Translating gives CASSRNANTGELFF.

As DNA, the CDR3 is TGTCCCGGGGACGAGCAGTACGTC. This sequence encodes CPGDEQYV. The rearrangement links TRBV5-4 to TRBJ2-7; weak D call: TRBD2 (5 bases). The germline gives CDR1 SGHNT, CDR2 YYREEE (reference sequence). CDR3 length: 8 amino acids.

The chain couples TRBV19 to TRBJ1-1; tentatively, D is TRBD1 (5 bases). The length of the CDR3 is 12 residues. V was cut by 6 bases and J by 5 bases, with 10 bases left in between. CDR1 and CDR2 from the germline V gene are LNHDA and SQIVND (reference sequence). CDR3 in amino acids: CASRGGGTEAFF. CDR3 DNA sequence: TGTGCCAGTAGGGGGGGAGGGACTGAAGCTTTCTTT.

This chain links TRBV2 with TRBJ2-1; D remains ambiguous. Germline values: CDR1 SNHLY, CDR2 FYNNEI. With 7 bases removed from V and 7 bases from J, the gap between germline ends came to 14 bases. The CDR3 is 13 residues long. CDR3 protein: CASTGWLGNEQFF. As DNA, the CDR3 is TGTGCCAGCACCGGGTGGTTGGGGAATGAGCAGTTCTTC.

V usage is TRBV5-1 and J usage is TRBJ1-6; tentatively, D is TRBD1 (6 bases). V lost 0 bases, J lost 14 bases, and 18 bases lay in between. The V gene's germline CDR1 is SGHRS and CDR2 YFSETQ. The CDR3 contains 15 residues. The CDR3 region is CASSLADTGYGALHF. As DNA, the CDR3 is TGCGCCAGCAGCTTGGCCGATACAGGGTACGGGGCCCTCCACTTT.